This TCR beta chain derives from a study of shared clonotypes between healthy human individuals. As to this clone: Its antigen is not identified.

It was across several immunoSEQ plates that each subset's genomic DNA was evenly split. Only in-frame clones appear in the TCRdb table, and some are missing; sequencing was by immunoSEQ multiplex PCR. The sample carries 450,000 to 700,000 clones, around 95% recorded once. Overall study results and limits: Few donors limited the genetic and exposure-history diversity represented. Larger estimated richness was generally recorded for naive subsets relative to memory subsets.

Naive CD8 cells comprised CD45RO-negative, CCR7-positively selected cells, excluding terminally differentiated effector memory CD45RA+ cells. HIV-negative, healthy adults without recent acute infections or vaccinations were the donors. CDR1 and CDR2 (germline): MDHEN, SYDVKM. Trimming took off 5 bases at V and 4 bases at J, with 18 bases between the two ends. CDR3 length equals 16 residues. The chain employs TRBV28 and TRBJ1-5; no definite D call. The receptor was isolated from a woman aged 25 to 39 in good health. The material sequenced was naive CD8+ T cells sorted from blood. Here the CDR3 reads CASSDRAFRRNQPQHF. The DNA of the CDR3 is TGTGCCAGCAGTGACCGGGCCTTCAGGCGGAATCAGCCCCAGCATTTT.